This T cell receptor beta chain emerged from a study of T cell responses to AZD1222 COVID-19 vaccine (dated by TCRdb to about 2021). Broadly, across the study: AZD1222 recipients whose second dose came at about 4 weeks and those whose second dose came at about 12 weeks were combined into one group, since spike-specific TCR depth and breadth did not differ between the two schedules. A total of around 240 trial participants underwent TCR sequencing, of whom 200 to 220 received two doses of AZD1222 and 26 received two doses of the MenACWY control vaccine. Trial participants were enrolled into age subgroups of 18-55, 56-69 and 70-plus years, which contained about 160, 30 and 59 TCR-sequenced participants, respectively. Broad study findings and their caveats: After two AZD1222 doses, both the breadth and the depth of spike-specific TCRs were significantly higher than at day 0 and than in MenACWY recipients. The vaccine-associated CD4 TCRs covered the entire spike protein, and the dominant responses fell in regions 160-218 and 743-854. The 56-69-year group was small, and its depth increase did not reach significance, likely because of low power. Reportedly, close to half of the unique spike-specific TCRs recognized epitopes lying outside the regions that are mutated in the B.1.351 and B.1.1.7 variants. Conclusions about previously exposed vaccinees were limited because only six AZD1222 recipients were SARS-CoV-2 seropositive at baseline. Participants were mostly white British and included more females than males, and it was suggested by the authors that clonal diversity may have been underestimated. Because no day 14 peak-response samples were available, the repertoires could be characterized only after the peak T cell response.

CDR1 and CDR2 are read off the germline V gene as KGHSH and LQKENI. Measured from the cysteine to the phenylalanine, the CDR3 is 15 residues long. Of all the DNA, just the CDR3 is kept, 45 bases in frame from base 1. V was cut back by 5 bases and J by 6 bases, leaving a gap of 19 bases between them. Regarding this clone: No cognate antigen has been identified for it. One base away there is no much larger clone; base qualities are not given.

This sample's time point label indicates: baseline before first vaccination. Vaccinee samples came from UK trials COV001 and COV002, including a single-blind randomized controlled phase 2/3 trial of AZD1222 (ChAdOx1 nCoV-19) in healthy adults. For TCRbeta chain sequencing, PBMC samples from trial participants were taken at day 0 and at day 28 after the second dose. The CDR3 regions of human TCRbeta chains were analyzed by immunosequencing. Regarding the original processing steps: Repertoire TCRs were matched against a reference library of SARS-CoV-2-specific TCRs generated with the MIRA antigen-specificity platform. Breadth meant the fraction of unique TCRs that were SARS-CoV-2-associated, whereas depth meant the fraction of total T cells that were SARS-CoV-2-associated. Using the MIRA data, every spike-specific TCR was mapped to the spike region that the TCR reacted to and assigned to either a CD4 or a CD8 class. Log10-transformed breadth and depth values were compared by one-way ANOVA with Sidak's multiple comparisons tests. This is the immuneACCESS table as TCRdb keeps it, with only in-frame sequences that have V and J called. A part of the clones is gone; compared with another copy, unresolved V genes explain less than half, and the rest is unexplained. That table is the source of V, J and clone size, and D and trimming were worked out from the DNA. This sample gives roughly 120,000 clones in total; roughly 84% of them show up just once. Jointly, the top ten make up over 5% of the sample.

The chain employs TRBV18 and TRBJ1-1, and perhaps TRBD1 as D gene, on 6 matching bases. This TCR derives from an adult in good health. Specimen: peripheral blood, collected on day 0 of AZD1222 vaccination. CDR3 loop: CASSERRGGLAEAFF. DNA sequence: TGTGCCAGCTCAGAACGTAGGGGGGGCTTGGCTGAAGCTTTCTTT.